Following are 19 T cell receptor beta chains from one sample sequenced in a study of vaccination effects on CD4 cells after COVID-19. With the ViraFEST assay, the study expanded antigen-specific CD4+ T cells using viral peptide pools, then sequenced them. Once cultured for approximately ten days, the cells underwent separation to obtain CD4+ T cells. Each person got two doses of an mRNA SARS-CoV-2 vaccine, BNT162b2 or mRNA-1273. Antigens of these TCRs are unknown. Libraries were prepared by immunoSEQ multiplex PCR; TCRdb keeps only in-frame clonotypes and omits some of them. The repertoire consists of about 13,000 clones, with over 60% occurring once and the leading ten covering approximately 9.1%. Sequenced here: CD4+ T cells from PBMCs cultured with SARS-CoV-2 spike peptides, sampled after COVID-19 vaccination. These receptors were collected from a human donor who received a COVID-19 vaccine.

V is TRBV28 and J is TRBJ2-5; D possibly uses TRBD1 or TRBD2 (5 bases each). CDR1 is MDHEN, CDR2 SYDVKM, per germline. CDR3 length equals 14 residues. V was clipped by 6 bases and J by 5 bases, with 16 bases between them. The CDR3 bases are TGTGCCAGCAGGCCCGGGACCGCCAGGGAGACCCAGTACTTC. This encodes CASRPGTARETQYF.

This clone was seen just once. The J gene is TRBJ1-2, the V gene TRBV18; D remains ambiguous. CDR3 length equals 16 residues. Germline lookup yields CDR1 KGHSH and CDR2 LQKENI. The V end lost 2 bases, the J end lost 2 bases, and 15 bases lay between the germline ends. The CDR3 DNA sequence: TGTGCCAGCTCACCATTATCCGAGTCGGCCAACTATGGCTACACCTTC. Protein: CASSPLSESANYGYTF.

This chain uses TRBV6-2 or TRBV6-3 with TRBJ1-2, with TRBD1 matching 8 bases. The V segment lost 2 bases and the J segment 4 bases; nucleotides outside the gene matches: 3. CDR3 length equals 14 residues. The germline gives CDR1 MNHEY, CDR2 SVGEGT. CDR3 nucleotides: TGTGCCAGCAGTTACACTCAGGGGGCCTATGGCTACACCTTC. It specifies CASSYTQGAYGYTF.

By frequency in the sample, this clone is medium-sized. The rearrangement joins TRBV5-1 to TRBJ1-3; D unclear. The CDR3 length is 12 residues. The V end was cut by 0 bases, the J end by 3 bases, with 1 base between. Germline V CDR1 and CDR2: SGHRS, YFSETQ. DNA of the CDR3: TGCGCCAGCAGCTTGGGTGGAAACACCATATATTTT. This encodes CASSLGGNTIYF.

The gene calls are TRBV6-2 or TRBV6-3 and TRBJ1-5; TRBD1 aligns across 7 bases. There are 13 residues in the CDR3. The V and J ends lost 6 bases and 4 bases, in that order; junction bases with no gene match: 3. Germline CDR1 reads MNHEY; CDR2 reads SVGEGT. The DNA for the CDR3 is TGTGCCAGCAGCATGACAGGGAATCAGCCCCAGCATTTT. It translates to CASSMTGNQPQHF.

The V and J genes are TRBV2 and TRBJ2-5; 12 bases align to TRBD2. CDR3 length: 17 amino acids. Germline V CDR1 and CDR2: SNHLY, FYNNEI. V lost 2 bases to trimming and J lost 5 bases; unmatched junction nucleotides: 9. The CDR3 sequence is CASSEQVTSGRLETQYF. DNA for the CDR3: TGTGCCAGCAGTGAACAAGTTACTAGCGGGAGGTTGGAGACCCAGTACTTC.

The chain links TRBV19 to TRBJ2-6; a possible D gene is TRBD1 (5 bases). This CDR3 is built from 16 residues. Germline values: CDR1 LNHDA, CDR2 SQIVND (reference sequence). Between the trimmed V and J ends, which lost 7 bases and 4 bases, there was a span of 17 bases. CDR3 region: CASIGQGSGGANVLTF. The CDR3, as DNA: TGTGCCAGTATAGGACAAGGGTCAGGCGGGGCCAACGTCCTGACTTTC.

This clone is medium-sized by share. The rearrangement links TRBV2 to TRBJ1-2; no definite D call. The V gene's germline CDR1 is SNHLY and CDR2 FYNNEI. The germline V and J ends were trimmed by 4 bases and 5 bases, with 8 bases remaining between them. This CDR3 region has 12 residues. The CDR3 spells CASSGDGYGYTF. CDR3 coding DNA: TGTGCCAGCAGTGGTGACGGATATGGCTACACCTTC.

The chain couples TRBV5-1 to TRBJ2-5; 9 bases agree with TRBD1. There are 15 residues in the CDR3. CDR1 SGHRS and CDR2 YFSETQ come from the germline V gene. The ends lost 3 bases at V and 4 bases at J; junction bases unmatched: 7. Here the CDR3 reads CASSSLQGARETQYF. CDR3 coding DNA: TGCGCCAGCAGCTCTTTACAGGGGGCCCGAGAGACCCAGTACTTC.

This clone showed up just a few times. The chain combines TRBV5-6 with TRBJ2-1, with 7 bases fitting TRBD1. V was pared by 5 bases and J by 1 base, with 12 bases of the junction left unmatched. Germline CDR1 and CDR2: SGHDT and YYEEEE. The CDR3 contains 17 residues. CDR3 sequence reads: CASSFKTGTVSYNEQFF. CDR3 DNA sequence: TGTGCCAGCAGTTTTAAAACCGGGACAGTGTCCTACAATGAGCAGTTCTTC.

The V gene is TRBV7-5, the J gene TRBJ1-1. TRBV7-5 is a known pseudogene. The CDR3 has 16 amino acids. For the CDR3, the DNA is TGTGCCAGAAGCTTAAAGGCGAGGGGCCCCGAGACTGAAGCTTTCTTT. This encodes CARSLKARGPETEAFF.

The rearrangement uses TRBV7-9 and TRBJ1-1; a possible D gene is TRBD1 (6 bases). The germline CDR1 and CDR2 sequences are SEHNR and FQNEAQ (reference sequence). The V gene lost 5 bases and the J gene lost 0 bases, with 13 bases spanning the gap. The CDR3 has 15 residues. The CDR3, as DNA: TGTGCCAGCAGCCTCTCTGGGACAATGAACACTGAAGCTTTCTTT. Translated, it gives CASSLSGTMNTEAFF.

Here the CDR3 reads CAWSHPNMKGKLFF. For the CDR3, the DNA is TGTGCCTGGAGTCATCCCAATATGAAGGGAAAACTGTTTTTT. This sequence joins TRBV30 and TRBJ1-4; D is uncertain. This CDR3 comprises 14 residues. Germline V gene data show CDR1 as GTSNPN and CDR2 as SVGIG (reference sequence). The V end lost 2 bases, the J end lost 10 bases, and 17 bases lay between the germline ends.

The chain employs TRBV15 and TRBJ2-7; unclear D gene. The CDR3 is 14 residues long. V was clipped by 0 bases and J by 5 bases, with 11 bases between them. Per germline, CDR1 LNHNV and CDR2 YYDKDF (reference sequence). The CDR3 sequence is CATSRDRAIHEQYF. The CDR3, as DNA: TGTGCCACCAGCAGAGACCGAGCCATCCACGAGCAGTACTTC.

This clone was counted at least ten times. V usage is TRBV5-5 and J usage is TRBJ1-2; no definite D call. V was pared by 1 base and J by 4 bases, with 14 bases between. This CDR3 contains 15 residues. The germline V gene encodes CDR1 SGHKS and CDR2 YYEKEE (reference sequence). The CDR3 protein is CASSLSPGPLYGYTF. The CDR3 DNA follows: TGTGCCAGCAGCTTGTCGCCAGGCCCTCTCTATGGCTACACCTTC. Complete variable domain (other parts from reference TRBV5-5 and TRBJ1-2): DAGVTQSPTHLIKTRGQQVTLRCSPISGHKSVSWYQQVLGQGPQFIFQYYEKEERGRGNFPDRFSARQFPNYSSELNVNALLLGDSALYLCASSLSPGPLYGYTFGSGTRLTVV.

This chain uses TRBV28 with TRBJ1-5; D unclear. The CDR3 is 14 residues long. Deletions cut 2 bases from V and 0 bases from J, with 5 bases between. Germline values: CDR1 MDHEN, CDR2 SYDVKM. The CDR3 region has the DNA TGTGCCAGCAGTTTACGGAATAGCAATCAGCCCCAGCATTTT. Amino acid sequence: CASSLRNSNQPQHF.

This clone was counted a single time. DNA of the CDR3: TGCAGTGCCACGAACAATGAGCAGTTCTTC. Its translation: CSATNNEQFF. The chain joins TRBV20-1 to TRBJ2-1; D remains ambiguous. Trimming shortened V by 6 bases and J by 5 bases, and 5 bases separated the two germline ends. The CDR3 is 10 amino acids. Germline CDR1 DFQATT, CDR2 SNEGSKA (reference sequence).

A few counts support this clone. J is TRBJ2-1 and V is TRBV24-1; D is possibly TRBD1 (5 bases). V was trimmed by 4 bases and J by 5 bases, leaving 5 bases between them. CDR1 and CDR2 from the germline V gene are KGHDR and SFDVKD. The CDR3 runs 12 residues. The CDR3, as DNA: TGTGCCACCAGTGACAGGGACAATGAGCAGTTCTTC. Amino acid sequence: CATSDRDNEQFF.

The genes are TRBV10-3 and TRBJ2-2, with a weak D call TRBD2 (6 bases). Germline assignment: CDR1 ENHRY and CDR2 SYGVKD. V was pared by 10 bases and J by 0 bases, with 12 bases between. The CDR3 is 14 amino acids. DNA of the CDR3: TGTGCCACGTCTAGCGAAACGAACACCGGGGAGCTGTTTTTT. It yields the protein CATSSETNTGELFF.